The 27 T cell receptor beta chains below come from one sample, sequenced in a study of cytomegalovirus exposure and HLA in healthy donors. PCR was performed using 60 Vbeta and 13 Jbeta primers. Using immunoSEQ multiplex PCR, the repertoire was profiled, and TCRdb retains in-frame clones only, with some absent. Altogether 80,000 or so clones are present, over 70% being singletons, with the ten largest covering about 20%. Sequenced input: PBMCs. All receptors derive from a man aged 25-45 years in good health and CMV-seropositive.

The table lists this clone with many counts. The chain carries TRBV6-5 and TRBJ2-7; 7 bases agree with TRBD2. The germline gives CDR1 MNHEY, CDR2 SVGAGI. V trimming: 7 bases; J trimming: 9 bases; junction bases outside the gene matches: 15. This CDR3 comprises 14 residues. The CDR3 region is CASISPGGDPLQYF. CDR3 sequence (DNA): TGTGCCAGCATCTCCCCGGGAGGCGACCCCCTGCAGTACTTC.

This clone was counted a few times. The chain employs TRBV10-3 and TRBJ2-1, with 14 nucleotides matching TRBD2. With 8 bases clipped from V and 9 bases from J, the junction kept 6 bases outside the gene matches. Germline CDR1 reads ENHRY; CDR2 reads SYGVKD. This CDR3 spans 14 amino acids. The CDR3 DNA follows: TGTGCCATCCGGACTAGCGGGAGGAACAGTGAGCAGTTCTTC. Its translation is CAIRTSGRNSEQFF.

V usage is TRBV9 and J usage is TRBJ2-5, with 7 bases identical to TRBD2. From germline, CDR1 is SGDLS and CDR2 YYNGEE. CDR3 size: 14 residues. Trimming cost V 4 bases and J 5 bases; bases outside gene matches: 8. The CDR3, as DNA: TGTGCCAGCAGCTCTAGCGGAACCTGGGAGACCCAGTACTTC. Translated: CASSSSGTWETQYF. The whole variable domain, filled in from reference TRBV9 and TRBJ2-5, reads DSGVTQTPKHLITATGQRVTLRCSPRSGDLSVYWYQQSLDQGLQFLIQYYNGEERAKGNILERFSAQQFPDLHSELNLSSLELGDSALYFCASSSSGTWETQYFGPGTRLLVL.

The rearrangement links TRBV6-5 to TRBJ1-5; 7 bases are a match to TRBD1. The length of the CDR3 is 16 residues. The V segment lost 4 bases and the J segment 7 bases; nucleotides outside the gene matches: 13. CDR1 is MNHEY, CDR2 SVGAGI, per germline. CDR3 coding DNA: TGTGCCAGCAGTTCTACGCGACCCAGGGGGTTACAGCCCCAGCATTTT. Its translation: CASSSTRPRGLQPQHF.

The chain is built from TRBV5-1 and TRBJ2-1, with 13 bases that match TRBD2. CDR1 is SGHRS, CDR2 YFSETQ, per germline. The CDR3 totals 15 residues. V lost 3 bases, J lost 5 bases, and 2 bases stayed unmatched. The CDR3 here is CASSSGLAGDNEQFF. In nucleotides, the CDR3 is TGCGCCAGCAGCTCAGGACTAGCGGGGGACAATGAGCAGTTCTTC.

The V call is TRBV6-5, the J call TRBJ1-5; 7 bases map to TRBD1. V lost 5 bases to trimming and J lost 5 bases; unmatched junction nucleotides: 9. Germline V gene data show CDR1 as MNHEY and CDR2 as SVGAGI. The CDR3 is made up of 15 amino acids. The DNA of the CDR3 is TGTGCCAGCAGTACTACAGGGGTCTTTGATCAGCCCCAGCATTTT. The encoded protein is CASSTTGVFDQPQHF.

The rearrangement links TRBV29-1 to TRBJ2-4; 7 positions match TRBD2. Unmatched junction bases numbered 4, after V lost 4 bases and J lost 4 bases. Germline CDR1 and CDR2: SQVTM and ANQGSEA. The CDR3 is 13 residues long. CDR3 in DNA: TGCAGCGTTGCGCTAGCGGATAAAAACATTCAGTACTTC. Its translation is CSVALADKNIQYF.

This sequence joins TRBV5-1 and TRBJ2-3; 10 bases are shared with TRBD2. Germline lookup yields CDR1 SGHRS and CDR2 YFSETQ. There are 17 residues in the CDR3. J was trimmed by 4 bases and V by 0 bases; bases with no gene match: 8. CDR3 amino acids: CASSLAISGRAADTQYF. In DNA, the CDR3 is TGCGCCAGCAGCTTGGCCATAAGCGGGAGGGCCGCAGATACGCAGTATTTT. Full variable domain (remainder filled in from reference TRBV5-1 and TRBJ2-3): KAGVTQTPRYLIKTRGQQVTLSCSPISGHRSVSWYQQTPGQGLQFLFEYFSETQRNKGNFPGRFSGRQFSNSRSEMNVSTLELGDSALYLCASSLAISGRAADTQYFGPGTRLTVL.

The chain carries TRBV9 and TRBJ2-7; TRBD2 aligns across 8 bases. The length of the CDR3 is 16 residues. Germline trimming cut 3 bases from V and 0 bases from J; bases unmatched to any gene: 8. The V gene's germline CDR1 is SGDLS and CDR2 YYNGEE. CDR3 DNA sequence: TGTGCCAGCAGCGGTAGCAGGCGGGGGGACTCCTACGAGCAGTACTTC. Its translation is CASSGSRRGDSYEQYF.

This clone was observed a few times. The genes are TRBV14 and TRBJ2-5; 10 bases line up with TRBD1. V lost 1 base to trimming and J lost 5 bases; unmatched junction nucleotides: 10. Germline-derived CDR1 and CDR2 are SGHDN and FVKESK. The CDR3 length is 17 residues. The CDR3 DNA follows: TGTGCCAGCAGCCAAGGACGCGGGACAGGGGAGAGGGAGACCCAGTACTTC. Amino acid sequence: CASSQGRGTGERETQYF. The entire variable domain, with the rest obtained from reference TRBV14 and TRBJ2-5, is as follows: EAGVTQFPSHSVIEKGQTVTLRCDPISGHDNLYWYRRVMGKEIKFLLHFVKESKQDESGMPNNRFLAERTGGTYSTLKVQPAELEDSGVYFCASSQGRGTGERETQYFGPGTRLLVL.

The chain employs TRBV9 and TRBJ2-5, with a tentative D call TRBD2 (5 bases). Germline V lookup: CDR1 SGDLS, CDR2 YYNGEE. The CDR3 has 14 residues. Trimming cost V 0 bases and J 4 bases, with 10 bases left between them. The CDR3 DNA sequence: TGTGCCAGCAGCGTAGGCCTCCGGGGAGAGACCCAGTACTTC. Translated, it gives CASSVGLRGETQYF.

V is TRBV9 and J is TRBJ1-5; D gene uncertain. Trimming cost V 0 bases and J 7 bases, with 14 bases left between them. This CDR3 spans 15 amino acids. Per germline, CDR1 SGDLS and CDR2 YYNGEE. The CDR3 nucleotides read TGTGCCAGCAGCGTAGGGGGTAACGGAGGGCAGCCCCAGCATTTT. Protein sequence: CASSVGGNGGQPQHF.

V gene TRBV5-4 combines with J gene TRBJ2-2, with 12 bases lining up with TRBD2. This CDR3 has 16 amino acids. V shed 4 bases and J 4 bases; nucleotides not matched to a gene: 5. Per the germline V gene, CDR1 is SGHNT and CDR2 is YYREEE (reference sequence). CDR3 nucleotides: TGTGCCAGCAGCGGGGGACTAGCGGGTGCCACCGGGGAGCTGTTTTTT. Translation gives CASSGGLAGATGELFF.

Only a few counts were recorded for this clone. This chain uses TRBV9 with TRBJ1-4; TRBD1 might be the D (6 bases). The CDR3 totals 15 residues. Germline assignment: CDR1 SGDLS and CDR2 YYNGEE. The V and J ends lost 0 bases and 4 bases respectively, with 10 bases between them. CDR3 DNA: TGTGCCAGCAGCGTAGGCAGGGGCGGTAATGAAAAACTGTTTTTT. Its protein product is CASSVGRGGNEKLFF.

The CDR3 sequence is CASSSFGTSASYEQYF. In DNA, the CDR3 is TGTGCCAGCAGTTCATTCGGGACTAGCGCTTCCTACGAGCAGTACTTC. The genes are TRBV28 and TRBJ2-7, with TRBD2 matching over 10 bases. The CDR3 totals 16 residues. Per the germline V gene, CDR1 is MDHEN and CDR2 is SYDVKM. V lost 4 bases to trimming and J lost 1 base; unmatched junction nucleotides: 7.

This sequence joins TRBV7-9 and TRBJ2-7, with D unclear. Germline-derived CDR1 and CDR2 are SEHNR and FQNEAQ (reference sequence). CDR3 length: 13 amino acids. V was cut by 1 base and J by 2 bases, with 6 bases left in between. The CDR3 region is CASSLVSAYEQYF. DNA of the CDR3: TGTGCCAGCAGCTTAGTGAGTGCCTACGAGCAGTACTTC.

This clone showed up just a few times. The chain employs TRBV7-9 and TRBJ1-2; D not resolved. The CDR3 is 15 amino acids. Germline V gives CDR1 SEHNR, CDR2 FQNEAQ (reference sequence). V lost 2 bases and J lost 2, with 12 bases in between. This CDR3 reads CASSLLDSLNYGYTF. The DNA of the CDR3 is TGTGCCAGCAGCTTATTAGACTCTCTGAACTATGGCTACACCTTC. Combining the CDR3 with reference TRBV7-9 and TRBJ1-2 gives the whole variable domain DTGVSQNPRHKITKRGQNVTFRCDPISEHNRLYWYRQTLGQGPEFLTYFQNEAQLEKSRLLSDRFSAERPKGSFSTLEIQRTEQGDSAMYLCASSLLDSLNYGYTFGSGTRLTVV.

This clone was detected once. The V gene is TRBV9, the J gene TRBJ2-7, with TRBD1 identical over 7 bases. In germline, CDR1 is SGDLS, CDR2 YYNGEE. The CDR3 totals 13 residues. Trimming took 3 bases from V and 0 from J; bases not matched to a gene: 0. In DNA, the CDR3 is TGTGCCAGCAGCGCAGGGGGCTCCTACGAGCAGTACTTC. Its protein is CASSAGGSYEQYF.

The V gene is TRBV5-6, the J gene TRBJ2-6, with 7 bases lining up with TRBD1. This CDR3 contains 18 residues. CDR1 and CDR2 from the germline V gene are SGHDT and YYEEEE. The junction had 7 bases not matched to a gene; V was cut back by 1 base and J by 0 bases. CDR3 coding DNA: TGTGCCAGCAGCTTGTTAACAGGGGCCTTCTCTGGGGCCAACGTCCTGACTTTC. It specifies CASSLLTGAFSGANVLTF.

V gene TRBV6-1 combines with J gene TRBJ1-2; D unclear. The CDR3 sequence is 15 residues long. Germline V gives CDR1 MNHNS, CDR2 SASEGT. Trimming removed 4 bases at V and 1 base at J, with 13 bases between. DNA of the CDR3: TGTGCCAGCAGTGCCACGTCACTCCTTAACTATGGCTACACCTTC. Its protein is CASSATSLLNYGYTF.

This rearrangement joins TRBV5-8 to TRBJ2-3, with 7 bases lining up with TRBD2. There are 15 residues in the CDR3. V was clipped by 0 bases and J by 1 base; unmatched bases: 2. CDR1 SGHTS and CDR2 YDEGEE come from the germline V gene. For the CDR3, the DNA is TGTGCCAGCAGCTTGGTAGCGGGTGGCACAGATACGCAGTATTTT. This encodes CASSLVAGGTDTQYF.

The genes are TRBV6-1 and TRBJ2-7; no definite D call. V gave up 6 bases and J gave up 7 bases, with 22 bases separating them. Germline V gene data show CDR1 as MNHNS and CDR2 as SASEGT. This CDR3 has 15 residues. CDR3 nucleotides: TGTGCCAGCAGCGCCCCTCCACAGAACCCGGTGGAGCAGTACTTC. Its translation: CASSAPPQNPVEQYF.

This clone was found a few times. The chain is built from TRBV7-2 and TRBJ2-3; TRBD2 agrees at 11 bases. Germline values: CDR1 SGHTA, CDR2 FQGNSA. Trimming cost V 2 bases and J 1 base; bases outside gene matches: 2. The CDR3 spans 16 residues. CDR3 amino acids: CASSLLLAGGTDTQYF. Here the CDR3 DNA reads TGTGCCAGCAGCTTATTACTAGCGGGAGGCACAGATACGCAGTATTTT.

The rearrangement links TRBV28 to TRBJ2-5; 13 bases line up with TRBD2. V trimming: 5 bases; J trimming: 5 bases; junction bases outside the gene matches: 8. CDR3 length: 16 residues. Germline-derived CDR1 and CDR2 are MDHEN and SYDVKM. The CDR3 DNA reads TGTGCCAGCAGTCCGCGACTAGCGGGAGGCGGGGAGACCCAGTACTTC. Protein: CASSPRLAGGGETQYF.

The chain has TRBV10-1 and TRBJ2-7, with D tentatively TRBD1 (6 bases). With 7 bases removed from V and 6 bases from J, the gap between germline ends came to 13 bases. Looked up from germline, CDR1 is WNHNN and CDR2 is SYGVQD (reference sequence). The CDR3 has 12 residues. CDR3 DNA: TGCGCCAGCACCCCAGGGGTGTCCGAGCAGTACTTC. Protein product: CASTPGVSEQYF.

This rearrangement joins TRBV7-2 to TRBJ2-3; the D gene is possibly TRBD1 (5 bases). The CDR3 has 16 amino acids. V was cut by 5 bases and J by 6 bases, with 21 bases left in between. The germline V gene has CDR1 SGHTA and CDR2 FQGNSA. The CDR3: CASSTRSQGPADTQYF. The CDR3 DNA sequence: TGTGCCAGCAGCACCCGATCGCAGGGCCCTGCCGATACGCAGTATTTT.

The chain couples TRBV10-3 to TRBJ1-1; TRBD1 aligns across 7 bases. Germline lookup yields CDR1 ENHRY and CDR2 SYGVKD. This CDR3 has 15 amino acids. The V and J ends lost 0 bases and 0 bases, in that order; junction bases with no gene match: 1. The CDR3 reads CAISESGQMNTEAFF. The CDR3 DNA reads TGTGCCATCAGTGAGTCGGGACAGATGAACACTGAAGCTTTCTTT.